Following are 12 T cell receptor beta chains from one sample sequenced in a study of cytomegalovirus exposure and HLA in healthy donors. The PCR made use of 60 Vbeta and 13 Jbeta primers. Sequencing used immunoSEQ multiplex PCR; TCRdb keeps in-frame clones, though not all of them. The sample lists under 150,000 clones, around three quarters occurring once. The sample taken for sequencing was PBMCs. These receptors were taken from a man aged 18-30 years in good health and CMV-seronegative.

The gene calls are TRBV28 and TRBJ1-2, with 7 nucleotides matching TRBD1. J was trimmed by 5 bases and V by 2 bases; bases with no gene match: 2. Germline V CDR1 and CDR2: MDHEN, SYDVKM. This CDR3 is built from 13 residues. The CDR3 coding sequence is TGTGCCAGCAGTTTAGGACAGGCTTATGGCTACACCTTC. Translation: CASSLGQAYGYTF.

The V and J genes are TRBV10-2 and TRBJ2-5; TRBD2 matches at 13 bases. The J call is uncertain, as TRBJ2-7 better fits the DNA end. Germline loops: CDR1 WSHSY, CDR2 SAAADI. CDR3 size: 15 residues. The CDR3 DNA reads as TGCGCCAGCAGTGTCATGGGACTAGCGGGGTACGAGCAGTACTTC. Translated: CASSVMGLAGYEQYF.

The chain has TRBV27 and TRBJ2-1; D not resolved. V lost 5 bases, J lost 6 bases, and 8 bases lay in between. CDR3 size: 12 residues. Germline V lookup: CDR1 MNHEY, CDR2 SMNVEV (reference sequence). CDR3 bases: TGTGCCAGCAGTATGACTCGCAATGAGCAGTTCTTC. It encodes CASSMTRNEQFF.

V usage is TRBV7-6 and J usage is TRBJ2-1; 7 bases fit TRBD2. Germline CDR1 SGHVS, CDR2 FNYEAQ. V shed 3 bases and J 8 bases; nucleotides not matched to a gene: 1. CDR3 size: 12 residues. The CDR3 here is CASSLGGYEQFF. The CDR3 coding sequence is TGTGCCAGCAGCTTGGGGGGGTATGAGCAGTTCTTC.

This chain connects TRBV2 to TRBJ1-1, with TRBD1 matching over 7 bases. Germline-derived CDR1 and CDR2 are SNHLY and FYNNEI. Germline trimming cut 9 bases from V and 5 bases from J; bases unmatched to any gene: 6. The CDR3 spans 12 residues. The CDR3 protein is CARGDRSTEAFF. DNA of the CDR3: TGTGCCAGGGGGGACAGATCGACTGAAGCTTTCTTT.

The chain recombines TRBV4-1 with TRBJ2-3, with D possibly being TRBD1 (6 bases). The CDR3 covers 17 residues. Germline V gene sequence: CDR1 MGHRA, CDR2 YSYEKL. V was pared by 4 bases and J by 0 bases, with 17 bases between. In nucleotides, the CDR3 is TGCGCCAGCAGCCGATTCCGGGACACATCTAGCACAGATACGCAGTATTTT. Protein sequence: CASSRFRDTSSTDTQYF.

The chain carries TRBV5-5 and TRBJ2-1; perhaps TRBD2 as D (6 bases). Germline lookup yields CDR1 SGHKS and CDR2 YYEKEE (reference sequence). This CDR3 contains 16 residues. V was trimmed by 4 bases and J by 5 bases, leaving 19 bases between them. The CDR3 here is CASSQETGEPHNEQFF. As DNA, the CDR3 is TGTGCCAGCAGCCAAGAAACGGGAGAGCCCCACAATGAGCAGTTCTTC.

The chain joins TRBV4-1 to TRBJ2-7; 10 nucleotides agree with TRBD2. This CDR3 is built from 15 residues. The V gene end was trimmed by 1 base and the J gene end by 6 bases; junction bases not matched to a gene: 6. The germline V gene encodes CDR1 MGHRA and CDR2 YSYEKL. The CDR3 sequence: CASSQAASGRIEQYF. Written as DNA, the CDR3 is TGCGCCAGCAGCCAAGCGGCTAGCGGGAGAATCGAGCAGTACTTC.

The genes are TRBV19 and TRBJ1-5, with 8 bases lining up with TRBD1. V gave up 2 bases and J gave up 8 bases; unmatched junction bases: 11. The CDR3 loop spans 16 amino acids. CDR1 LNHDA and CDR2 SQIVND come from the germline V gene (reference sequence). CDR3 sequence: CASSIPVTGVVKPQHF. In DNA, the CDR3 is TGTGCCAGTAGTATACCCGTGACAGGGGTGGTAAAGCCCCAGCATTTT.

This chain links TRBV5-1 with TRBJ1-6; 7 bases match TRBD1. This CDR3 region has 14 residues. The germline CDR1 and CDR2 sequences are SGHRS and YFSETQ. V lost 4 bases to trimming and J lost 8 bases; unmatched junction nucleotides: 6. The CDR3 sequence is CASSRQGVDSPLHF. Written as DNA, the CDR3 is TGCGCCAGCAGCCGACAGGGTGTGGATTCACCCCTCCACTTT.

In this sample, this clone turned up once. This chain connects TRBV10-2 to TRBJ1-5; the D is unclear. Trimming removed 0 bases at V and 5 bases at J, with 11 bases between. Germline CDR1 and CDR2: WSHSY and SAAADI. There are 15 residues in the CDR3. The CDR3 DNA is TGCGCCAGCAGTGAGTCCAGAATGAGGGATCAGCCCCAGCATTTT. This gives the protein CASSESRMRDQPQHF.

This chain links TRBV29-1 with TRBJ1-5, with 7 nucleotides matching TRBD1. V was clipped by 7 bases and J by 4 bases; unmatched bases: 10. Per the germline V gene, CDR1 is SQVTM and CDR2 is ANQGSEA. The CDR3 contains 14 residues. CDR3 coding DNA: TGCAGCGCCGTCGCGACAGGGTTGAATCAGCCCCAGCATTTT. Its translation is CSAVATGLNQPQHF.